The rows below give T cell receptor beta chains drawn from one sample of a study of shared clonotypes between healthy human individuals. Only in-frame clones appear in the TCRdb table, and some are missing; sequencing was by immunoSEQ multiplex PCR. This table has 1.5 million to 2.5 million clones, approximately 95% appearing once. Sequencing was carried out using naive CD8+ T cells sorted from blood. The source of these receptors is a man aged 18 to 29 in good health. Both conserved end residues are part of each CDR3. D genes are given only for firm matches. Part of the rows lack a size; the others show once, few, many or a class for expanded clones.

D gene: -; CDR3 length: 13; J gene: TRBJ2-2; V gene: TRBV29-1; clone size: -; CDR3 DNA: TGCAGCGTTGAAGAAGGCAGCCCCGGGGAGCTGTTTTTT; CDR3 protein: CSVEEGSPGELFF
D gene: TRBD1; CDR3 length: 15; J gene: TRBJ2-7; V gene: TRBV4-1; clone size: -; CDR3 DNA: TGCGCCAGCAGCCAAGTCGACAGGGGGACCTACGAGCAGTACTTC; CDR3 protein: CASSQVDRGTYEQYF
D gene: TRBD2; CDR3 length: 14; J gene: TRBJ2-7; V gene: TRBV5-1; clone size: -; CDR3 DNA: TGCGCCAGCAGCTTGGCGGGGGGGCCCTACGAGCAGTACTTC; CDR3 protein: CASSLAGGPYEQYF
D gene: -; CDR3 length: 18; J gene: TRBJ2-4; V gene: TRBV21-1; clone size: -; CDR3 DNA: TGTGCCAGCAGCGACGCAACTGAAGACAGGGGGGGAGGAAACATTCAGTACTTC; CDR3 protein: CASSDATEDRGGGNIQYF
D gene: TRBD2; CDR3 length: 14; J gene: TRBJ2-7; V gene: TRBV2; clone size: -; CDR3 DNA: TGTGCCAGCAGATTAGCGGGAGGGGACTACGAGCAGTACTTC; CDR3 protein: CASRLAGGDYEQYF
D gene: -; CDR3 length: 13; J gene: TRBJ2-7; V gene: TRBV30; clone size: -; CDR3 DNA: TGTGCCGGGAGCCCGTGGAGCTCCTACGAGCAGTACTTC; CDR3 protein: CAGSPWSSYEQYF
D gene: -; CDR3 length: 14; J gene: TRBJ2-2; V gene: TRBV5-1; clone size: -; CDR3 DNA: TGCGCCAGCAGCTTGTTGGGGGCCTACGGGGAGCTGTTTTTT; CDR3 protein: CASSLLGAYGELFF
D gene: -; CDR3 length: 15; J gene: TRBJ2-7; V gene: TRBV6-5; clone size: -; CDR3 DNA: TGTGCCAGCAGTTATGGGACACCTTCTACCTACGAGCAGTACTTC; CDR3 protein: CASSYGTPSTYEQYF
D gene: -; CDR3 length: 12; J gene: TRBJ2-1; V gene: TRBV9; clone size: -; CDR3 DNA: TGTGCCAGCAGCGTGGATGACAATGAGCAGTTCTTC; CDR3 protein: CASSVDDNEQFF
D gene: -; CDR3 length: 13; J gene: TRBJ1-2; V gene: TRBV29-1; clone size: -; CDR3 DNA: TGCAGCGTCCCGCATCCGGATTTCGAGGGCTACACCTTC; CDR3 protein: CSVPHPDFEGYTF
D gene: -; CDR3 length: 15; J gene: TRBJ1-1; V gene: TRBV7-8; clone size: once; CDR3 DNA: TGTGCCAGCAGCTTAGCGGGGGTAATGAGCACTGAAGCTTTCTTT; CDR3 protein: CASSLAGVMSTEAFF
D gene: -; CDR3 length: 16; J gene: TRBJ1-1; V gene: TRBV27; clone size: -; CDR3 DNA: TGTGCCAGCAGTCCTTCGTCCGGGGAATTGAACACTGAAGCTTTCTTT; CDR3 protein: CASSPSSGELNTEAFF
D gene: TRBD2; CDR3 length: 17; J gene: TRBJ2-1; V gene: TRBV4-1; clone size: -; CDR3 DNA: TGCGCCAGCAGCCAGCCTTTAGGACTAGCGGTTTTGAATGAGCAGTTCTTC; CDR3 protein: CASSQPLGLAVLNEQFF
D gene: -; CDR3 length: 12; J gene: TRBJ1-5; V gene: TRBV10-3; clone size: -; CDR3 DNA: TGTGCCATCAGTGACGAGGGTCAGCCCCAGCATTTT; CDR3 protein: CAISDEGQPQHF
D gene: -; CDR3 length: 13; J gene: TRBJ1-2; V gene: TRBV5-4; clone size: -; CDR3 DNA: TGTGCCAGCAGCTTGGAGGCAGATGGTGGCTACACCTTC; CDR3 protein: CASSLEADGGYTF
D gene: -; CDR3 length: 10; J gene: TRBJ2-5; V gene: TRBV7-9; clone size: -; CDR3 DNA: TGTGCCAGCAGCCAAGAGACCCAGTACTTC; CDR3 protein: CASSQETQYF
D gene: -; CDR3 length: 14; J gene: TRBJ1-5; V gene: TRBV9; clone size: -; CDR3 DNA: TGTGCCAGCAGCCCTCATTGGGAGATTCAGCCCCAGCATTTT; CDR3 protein: CASSPHWEIQPQHF
D gene: TRBD1; CDR3 length: 16; J gene: TRBJ2-5; V gene: TRBV11-2; clone size: -; CDR3 DNA: TGTGCCAGCAGCTTAGGGGGGTTAGGACAGGAAGAGACCCAGTACTTC; CDR3 protein: CASSLGGLGQEETQYF
D gene: -; CDR3 length: 13; J gene: TRBJ2-1; V gene: TRBV7-9; clone size: -; CDR3 DNA: TGTGCCAGCAGCCTGACTTACTACAATGAGCAGTTCTTC; CDR3 protein: CASSLTYYNEQFF
D gene: TRBD1; CDR3 length: 15; J gene: TRBJ2-1; V gene: TRBV7-9; clone size: -; CDR3 DNA: TGTGCCAGCAGCTTAGGACAGGGGTCCTACAATGAGCAGTTCTTC; CDR3 protein: CASSLGQGSYNEQFF
D gene: -; CDR3 length: 15; J gene: TRBJ1-2; V gene: TRBV5-1; clone size: few; CDR3 DNA: TGCGCCAGCAGCTCTACGGACAGCCCCGACGCTGGCTACACCTTC; CDR3 protein: CASSSTDSPDAGYTF
D gene: -; CDR3 length: 13; J gene: TRBJ2-7; V gene: TRBV30; clone size: -; CDR3 DNA: TGTGCCTGGAGTTTGGATAGCGGCTACGAGCAGTACTTC; CDR3 protein: CAWSLDSGYEQYF
D gene: -; CDR3 length: 15; J gene: TRBJ2-7; V gene: TRBV27; clone size: -; CDR3 DNA: TGTGCCAGCAGCCCAGAGACAGAGATCATCTACGAGCAGTACTTC; CDR3 protein: CASSPETEIIYEQYF
D gene: -; CDR3 length: 14; J gene: TRBJ2-7; V gene: TRBV7-6; clone size: -; CDR3 DNA: TGTGCCAGCAGCTTAAGGGGCGAAAACACCGAGCAGTACTTC; CDR3 protein: CASSLRGENTEQYF
D gene: TRBD2; CDR3 length: 16; J gene: TRBJ2-3; V gene: TRBV6-1; clone size: once; CDR3 DNA: TGTGCCAGCAGTGAAGAGGGCGGGGGGCGCACAGATACGCAGTATTTT; CDR3 protein: CASSEEGGGRTDTQYF
D gene: -; CDR3 length: 15; J gene: TRBJ1-2; V gene: TRBV6-1; clone size: -; CDR3 DNA: TGTGCCAGCAGGCCCCCCGGGCAGGGAGGAGATGGCTACACCTTC; CDR3 protein: CASRPPGQGGDGYTF
D gene: TRBD1; CDR3 length: 13; J gene: TRBJ2-2; V gene: TRBV9; clone size: -; CDR3 DNA: TGTGCCAGCGCCAGGGGGCTTCCCGGGGAGCTGTTTTTT; CDR3 protein: CASARGLPGELFF
D gene: -; CDR3 length: 12; J gene: TRBJ1-2; V gene: TRBV19; clone size: -; CDR3 DNA: TGTGCCAGTAGTATAGCCGACGGTAGCTACACCTTC; CDR3 protein: CASSIADGSYTF
D gene: -; CDR3 length: 13; J gene: TRBJ2-7; V gene: TRBV30; clone size: -; CDR3 DNA: TGTGCCTGGCGGGTGGCGGACCCCTACGAGCAGTACTTC; CDR3 protein: CAWRVADPYEQYF
D gene: -; CDR3 length: 14; J gene: TRBJ1-1; V gene: TRBV9; clone size: -; CDR3 DNA: TGTGCCAGCAGCGCCGGGGGGATAAGTCCTGAAGCTTTCTTT; CDR3 protein: CASSAGGISPEAFF
D gene: -; CDR3 length: 15; J gene: TRBJ2-1; V gene: TRBV28; clone size: -; CDR3 DNA: TGTGCCAGCAGTTTATCCAATCATGCTGGAAATGAGCAGTTCTTC; CDR3 protein: CASSLSNHAGNEQFF
D gene: -; CDR3 length: 18; J gene: TRBJ1-3; V gene: TRBV11-2; clone size: -; CDR3 DNA: TGTGCCAGCAGCTTAAATATCCGGACAGCACACTCTGGAAACACCATATATTTT; CDR3 protein: CASSLNIRTAHSGNTIYF
D gene: -; CDR3 length: 12; J gene: TRBJ1-2; V gene: TRBV6-5; clone size: -; CDR3 DNA: TGTGCCAGCAGCCCCTCTCCCCATGGCTACACCTTC; CDR3 protein: CASSPSPHGYTF
D gene: TRBD2; CDR3 length: 18; J gene: TRBJ2-5; V gene: TRBV10-3; clone size: -; CDR3 DNA: TGTGCCATCAGTGAGTCGATTTACGGGAGGTCCTCCCAAGAGACCCAGTACTTC; CDR3 protein: CAISESIYGRSSQETQYF
D gene: -; CDR3 length: 11; J gene: TRBJ1-4; V gene: TRBV6-6; clone size: -; CDR3 DNA: TGTGCCAGCAGTTATGGTGAAAAACTGTTTTTT; CDR3 protein: CASSYGEKLFF
D gene: -; CDR3 length: 18; J gene: TRBJ1-5; V gene: TRBV21-1; clone size: -; CDR3 DNA: TGTGCCAGCTCTCAAACCGGGACAGGGTTATTGGGCAATCAGCCCCAGCATTTT; CDR3 protein: CASSQTGTGLLGNQPQHF
D gene: -; CDR3 length: 13; J gene: TRBJ1-1; V gene: TRBV7-9; clone size: -; CDR3 DNA: TGTGCCAGCAGCTTTGGTGGAGGGGCTGAAGCTTTCTTT; CDR3 protein: CASSFGGGAEAFF
D gene: TRBD2; CDR3 length: 15; J gene: TRBJ2-3; V gene: TRBV6-5; clone size: -; CDR3 DNA: TGTGCCAGCACCTTGACTAGCGGGGGTACAGATACGCAGTATTTT; CDR3 protein: CASTLTSGGTDTQYF
D gene: -; CDR3 length: 15; J gene: TRBJ2-1; V gene: TRBV15; clone size: -; CDR3 DNA: TGTGCCACCAGCAGAGAGGGCAGCCCGGGGAATGAGCAGTTCTTC; CDR3 protein: CATSREGSPGNEQFF
D gene: TRBD2; CDR3 length: 15; J gene: TRBJ2-2; V gene: TRBV11-3; clone size: -; CDR3 DNA: TGTGCCAGCAGCCTGGGGCGGGGGAGCACCGGGGAGCTGTTTTTT; CDR3 protein: CASSLGRGSTGELFF
D gene: -; CDR3 length: 11; J gene: TRBJ2-7; V gene: TRBV5-1; clone size: -; CDR3 DNA: TGCGCCAGCACGTGGGGAAACGAGCAGTACTTC; CDR3 protein: CASTWGNEQYF
D gene: -; CDR3 length: 16; J gene: TRBJ1-2; V gene: TRBV30; clone size: -; CDR3 DNA: TGTGCCTGGAGTGTACCTTTTTGGGGGGAAGACTATGGCTACACCTTC; CDR3 protein: CAWSVPFWGEDYGYTF
D gene: -; CDR3 length: 14; J gene: TRBJ1-1; V gene: TRBV5-1; clone size: -; CDR3 DNA: TGCGCCAGCAGCTTGGCACAGACGAACACTGAAGCTTTCTTT; CDR3 protein: CASSLAQTNTEAFF
D gene: TRBD1; CDR3 length: 15; J gene: TRBJ1-2; V gene: TRBV6-1; clone size: -; CDR3 DNA: TGTGCCAGCAGCGCTCCGGGACAGGGAGACTATGGCTACACCTTC; CDR3 protein: CASSAPGQGDYGYTF
D gene: TRBD1; CDR3 length: 18; J gene: TRBJ2-7; V gene: TRBV5-1; clone size: -; CDR3 DNA: TGCGCCAGCAGCTTGGTGCGTCTTCGGAGGACAGGGACTTACGAGCAGTACTTC; CDR3 protein: CASSLVRLRRTGTYEQYF
D gene: -; CDR3 length: 17; J gene: TRBJ2-2; V gene: TRBV5-6; clone size: -; CDR3 DNA: TGTGCCAGCAGCTTAATTTACGGACTGGAGAACACCGGGGAGCTGTTTTTT; CDR3 protein: CASSLIYGLENTGELFF
D gene: TRBD1; CDR3 length: 15; J gene: TRBJ1-5; V gene: TRBV30; clone size: -; CDR3 DNA: TGTGCCTGGAGTGTACCTACAGGGGGCTATCAGCCCCAGCATTTT; CDR3 protein: CAWSVPTGGYQPQHF
D gene: TRBD1; CDR3 length: 14; J gene: TRBJ1-5; V gene: TRBV4-3; clone size: -; CDR3 DNA: TGCGCCAGCAGCCCCGACAGGGCATATCAGCCCCAGCATTTT; CDR3 protein: CASSPDRAYQPQHF
D gene: -; CDR3 length: 14; J gene: TRBJ1-2; V gene: TRBV27; clone size: -; CDR3 DNA: TGTGCCAGCAGTTTAAGAGGCGGGACCGATGGCTACACCTTC; CDR3 protein: CASSLRGGTDGYTF
D gene: TRBD1; CDR3 length: 13; J gene: TRBJ2-5; V gene: TRBV9; clone size: -; CDR3 DNA: TGTGCCAGCAGCGCAGACAGGGGGGAGACCCAGTACTTC; CDR3 protein: CASSADRGETQYF
D gene: TRBD2; CDR3 length: 18; J gene: TRBJ2-3; V gene: TRBV7-6; clone size: -; CDR3 DNA: TGTGCCAGCAGCTTAGAGTGGGCTAGCGGGTTGAGTACAGATACGCAGTATTTT; CDR3 protein: CASSLEWASGLSTDTQYF
D gene: -; CDR3 length: 14; J gene: TRBJ2-7; V gene: TRBV27; clone size: once; CDR3 DNA: TGTGCCAGCAGTAACCGCGGCCCGGACTCTGGGCAGTACTTC; CDR3 protein: CASSNRGPDSGQYF